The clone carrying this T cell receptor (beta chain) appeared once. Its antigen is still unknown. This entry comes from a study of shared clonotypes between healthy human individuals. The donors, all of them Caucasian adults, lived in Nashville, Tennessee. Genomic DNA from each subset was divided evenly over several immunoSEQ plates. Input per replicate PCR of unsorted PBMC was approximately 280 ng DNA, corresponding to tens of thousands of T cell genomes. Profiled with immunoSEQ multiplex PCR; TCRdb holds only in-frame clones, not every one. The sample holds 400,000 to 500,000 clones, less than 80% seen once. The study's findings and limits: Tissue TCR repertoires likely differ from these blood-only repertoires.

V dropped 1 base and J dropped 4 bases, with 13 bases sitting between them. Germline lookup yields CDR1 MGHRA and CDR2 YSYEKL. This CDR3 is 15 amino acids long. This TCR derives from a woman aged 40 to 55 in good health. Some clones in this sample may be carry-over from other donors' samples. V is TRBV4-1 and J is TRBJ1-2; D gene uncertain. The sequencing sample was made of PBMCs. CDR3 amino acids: CASSQAWGGSYGYTF. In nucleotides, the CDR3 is TGCGCCAGCAGCCAAGCTTGGGGAGGGTCCTATGGCTACACCTTC.